This T cell receptor beta chain was captured in a study of blood T cell repertoires in COVID-19. Produced via immunoSEQ multiplex PCR; TCRdb's table is partial and in-frame only. The table lists over 400,000 clones, 88% of them singletons. Clinical history as reported by participants underpinned cohort assignment. Germline V lookup: CDR1 SGHRS, CDR2 YFSETQ. There are 17 residues in the CDR3. V shed 4 bases and J 8 bases; nucleotides not matched to a gene: 18. The sequence came from a woman aged 55-70 years who had recovered from COVID-19. The rearrangement links TRBV5-1 to TRBJ2-3; 8 bases align to TRBD1. The source material was PBMCs or T cells enriched from blood (not recorded which). CDR3 amino acids: CASSPGTGGLALGTQYF. In DNA, the CDR3 is TGCGCCAGCAGCCCGGGGACAGGCGGGCTAGCTTTGGGTACGCAGTATTTT.